These T cell receptor beta chains were read from a single sample in a study of PD-1 blockade in classical Hodgkin lymphoma. The repertoire was sequenced with immunoSEQ multiplex PCR; TCRdb's copy has only in-frame clones and lacks some. The table has under 15,000 clones, approximately 80% seen once. Here the sequenced sample was CD4+ T cells from blood, taken at baseline. The receptor source for this set is a human donor with classical Hodgkin lymphoma. Each CDR3 is given with its conserved first and last residue.

v_call | cdr3_aa
TRBV19 | CASTRAGPDTGELFF
TRBV11-3 | CASSLGAGGSYEQYF
TRBV7-9 | CASSSGLAGVRTDTQYF
TRBV28 | CASSSLLSLYGYTF
TRBV27 | CASSKTGLAGLETQYF
TRBV4-3 | CASSHHTGGPSSYEQYF
TRBV5-1 | CASSLMTGGRETQYF
TRBV19 | CASSTGTAAGTEAFF
TRBV5-1 | CASSTGTATNEKLFF
TRBV4-1 | CASSLQTWGYTGELFF
TRBV4-3 | CASSQDQGGSYEQYF
TRBV2 | CASRDRTENEAFF
TRBV5-4 | CASSPGRNTGELFF
TRBV18 | CASSQQGAIGNTIYF
TRBV7-8 | CASSLEGTPYNEQFF
TRBV28 | CASSLHLRSYEQYF
TRBV2 | CASSPRQATTGGYTF
TRBV11-2 | CASTFRTTGTGELFF
TRBV6-4 | CASSDSSRGTEAFF
TRBV30 | CAWSPRIHPSYNSPLHF
TRBV18 | CASSPEGGLPQHF
TRBV5-6 | CASSEVGGNNEQFF
TRBV2 | CASTRTGSLRHTQYF
TRBV20-1 | CSAPGLHEQFF
TRBV5-8 | CASSLVRVETQYF
TRBV10-3 | CAISGTGGTEAFF
TRBV10-3 | CAIRSGRGNEKLFF
TRBV10-3 | CAISSGGGIQEKLFF
TRBV10-3 | CAISELPGSGYF
TRBV25-1 | CASSELMGTDTQYF
TRBV4-3 | CASSQDLISTEAFF
TRBV19 | CASSIVPGGEQFF
TRBV4-2 | CASSQEGSRGGYTF
TRBV5-1 | CASSLEGGVRFF
TRBV7-2 | CASSWKPGTRRTNEKLFF
TRBV2 | CASTVQGAGYGYTF
TRBV5-1 | CASSSSYTGELFF
TRBV7-9 | CASSFGTEHQETQYF
TRBV28 | CASSLSGTPNIQYF
TRBV7-9 | CASSFGQGKVSDTQYF
TRBV15 | CATSPRDREYNEQFF
TRBV7-9 | CASSLTYGYTF
TRBV7-2 | CASSARGWQNIQYF
TRBV2 | CASSATGRQTEAFF
TRBV28 | CASTQGPGSGSPLHF
TRBV7-9 | CASSPLGFNHEQYF
TRBV25-1 | CASNLDRGFTDTQYF
TRBV30 | CAWSAGYTEAFF
TRBV6-6 | CASSVQGDSPLHF
TRBV28 | CASSAIQGKNTEAFF
TRBV7-2 | CASSWGQAPGNTIYF
TRBV5-1 | CASSTGLAGETQYF
TRBV19 | CASSIYGNTIYF